Sequencing of this T cell receptor (beta chain) was carried out in a study of identifying expanded T cells in peripheral blood. About this clone itself: Its target is unknown.

Overall study results and limits: Over about two and four weeks, about 16 and 20 clones changed, versus around 1.2 between replicates. Two-week clone count variance significantly increased as total template count grew.

Produced via immunoSEQ multiplex PCR; TCRdb's table is partial and in-frame only. The repertoire holds more than 55,000 clones, with about 89% as singletons. Healthy donors had no documented immune events, such as infections, while sampled. Sequencing was carried out using blood. This TCR was recovered from a person aged 18 to 69 in good health.

CDR3 coding DNA: TGTGCCACCAGCAGAGGACGGTTTGAAAAACTGTTTTTT. Protein: CATSRGRFEKLFF. This chain joins TRBV15 and TRBJ1-4; D uncertain. The CDR3 is made up of 13 amino acids. The V gene's germline CDR1 is LNHNV and CDR2 YYDKDF (reference sequence). V shed 1 base and J shed 7 bases, with 7 bases lying between them.